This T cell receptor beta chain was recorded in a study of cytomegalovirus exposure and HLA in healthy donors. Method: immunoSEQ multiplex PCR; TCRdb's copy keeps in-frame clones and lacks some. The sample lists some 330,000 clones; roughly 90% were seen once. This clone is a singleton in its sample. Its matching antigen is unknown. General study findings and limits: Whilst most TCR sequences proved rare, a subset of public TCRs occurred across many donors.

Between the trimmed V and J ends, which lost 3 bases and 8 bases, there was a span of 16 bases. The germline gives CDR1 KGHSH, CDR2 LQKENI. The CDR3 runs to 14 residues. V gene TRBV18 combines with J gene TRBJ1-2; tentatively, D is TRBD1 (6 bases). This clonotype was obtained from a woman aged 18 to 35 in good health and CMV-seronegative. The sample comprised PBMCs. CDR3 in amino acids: CASSPTDSVWGYTF. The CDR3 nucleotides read TGTGCCAGCTCACCCACGGACAGCGTTTGGGGCTACACCTTC. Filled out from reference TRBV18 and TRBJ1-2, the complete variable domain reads NAGVMQNPRHLVRRRGQEARLRCSPMKGHSHVYWYRQLPEEGLKFMVYLQKENIIDESGMPKERFSAEFPKEGPSILRIQQVVRGDSAAYFCASSPTDSVWGYTFGSGTRLTVV.